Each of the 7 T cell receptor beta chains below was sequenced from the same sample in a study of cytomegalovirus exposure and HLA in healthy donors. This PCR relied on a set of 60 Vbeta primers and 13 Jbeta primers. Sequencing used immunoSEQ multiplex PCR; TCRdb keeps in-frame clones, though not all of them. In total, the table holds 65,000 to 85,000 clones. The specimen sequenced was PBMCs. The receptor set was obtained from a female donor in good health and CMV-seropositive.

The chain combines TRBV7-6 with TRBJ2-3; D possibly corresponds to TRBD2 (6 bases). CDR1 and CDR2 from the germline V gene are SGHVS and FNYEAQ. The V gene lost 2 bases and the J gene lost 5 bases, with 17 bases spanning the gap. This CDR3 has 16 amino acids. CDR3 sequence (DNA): TGTGCCAGCAGCTTATCGACCGGGACTGGTGGAGATACGCAGTATTTT. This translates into CASSLSTGTGGDTQYF.

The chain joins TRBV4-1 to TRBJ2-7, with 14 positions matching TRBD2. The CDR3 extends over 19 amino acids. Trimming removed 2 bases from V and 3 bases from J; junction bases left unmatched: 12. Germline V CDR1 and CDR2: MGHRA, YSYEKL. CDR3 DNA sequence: TGCGCCAGCAGCCAATCGACCCCAGCGGGGACTAGCGGGGGCTACGAGCAGTACTTC. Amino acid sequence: CASSQSTPAGTSGGYEQYF.

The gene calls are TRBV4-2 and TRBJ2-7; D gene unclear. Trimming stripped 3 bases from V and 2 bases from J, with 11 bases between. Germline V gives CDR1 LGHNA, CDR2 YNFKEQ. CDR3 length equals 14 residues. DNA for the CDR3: TGTGCCAGCAGCCAGATCCCGAGCGCCTACGAGCAGTACTTC. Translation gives CASSQIPSAYEQYF.

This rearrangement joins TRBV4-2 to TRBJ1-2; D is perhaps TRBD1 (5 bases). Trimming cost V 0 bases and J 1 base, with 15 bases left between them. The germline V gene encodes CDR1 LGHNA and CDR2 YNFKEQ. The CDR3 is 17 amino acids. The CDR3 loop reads CASSQDTDMALNYGYTF. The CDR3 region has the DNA TGTGCCAGCAGCCAAGATACGGACATGGCCCTTAACTATGGCTACACCTTC.

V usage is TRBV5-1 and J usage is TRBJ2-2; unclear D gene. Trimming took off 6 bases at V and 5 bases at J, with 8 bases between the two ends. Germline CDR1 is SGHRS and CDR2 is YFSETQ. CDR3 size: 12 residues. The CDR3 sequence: CASTEQTGELFF. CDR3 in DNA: TGCGCCAGCACGGAGCAGACCGGGGAGCTGTTTTTT.

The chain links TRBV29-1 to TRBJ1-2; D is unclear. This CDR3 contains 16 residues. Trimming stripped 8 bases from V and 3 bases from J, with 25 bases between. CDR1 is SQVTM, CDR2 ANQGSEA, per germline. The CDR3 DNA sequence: TGCAGCTCCGGGCCGGGGAAAGCCGATGGTGACTATGGCTACACCTTC. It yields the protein CSSGPGKADGDYGYTF.

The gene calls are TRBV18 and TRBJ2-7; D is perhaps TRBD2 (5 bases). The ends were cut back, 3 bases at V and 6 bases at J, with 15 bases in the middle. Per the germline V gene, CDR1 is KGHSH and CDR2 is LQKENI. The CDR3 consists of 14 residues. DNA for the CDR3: TGTGCCAGCTCACCGGGCCTCTTCGCGGGCGAGCAGTACTTC. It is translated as CASSPGLFAGEQYF. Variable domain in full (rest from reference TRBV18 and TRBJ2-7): NAGVMQNPRHLVRRRGQEARLRCSPMKGHSHVYWYRQLPEEGLKFMVYLQKENIIDESGMPKERFSAEFPKEGPSILRIQQVVRGDSAAYFCASSPGLFAGEQYFGPGTRLTVT.